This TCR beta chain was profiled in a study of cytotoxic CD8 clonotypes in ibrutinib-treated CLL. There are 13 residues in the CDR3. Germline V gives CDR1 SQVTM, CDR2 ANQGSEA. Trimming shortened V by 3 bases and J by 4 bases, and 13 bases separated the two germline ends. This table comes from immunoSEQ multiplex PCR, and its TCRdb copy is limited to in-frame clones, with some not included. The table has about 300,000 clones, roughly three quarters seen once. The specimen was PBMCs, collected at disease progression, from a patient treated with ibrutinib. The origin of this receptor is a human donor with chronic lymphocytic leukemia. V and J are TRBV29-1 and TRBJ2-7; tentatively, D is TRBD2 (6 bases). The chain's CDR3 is CSVDSGVLYEQYF. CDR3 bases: TGCAGCGTTGACTCGGGAGTGCTGTACGAGCAGTACTTC.